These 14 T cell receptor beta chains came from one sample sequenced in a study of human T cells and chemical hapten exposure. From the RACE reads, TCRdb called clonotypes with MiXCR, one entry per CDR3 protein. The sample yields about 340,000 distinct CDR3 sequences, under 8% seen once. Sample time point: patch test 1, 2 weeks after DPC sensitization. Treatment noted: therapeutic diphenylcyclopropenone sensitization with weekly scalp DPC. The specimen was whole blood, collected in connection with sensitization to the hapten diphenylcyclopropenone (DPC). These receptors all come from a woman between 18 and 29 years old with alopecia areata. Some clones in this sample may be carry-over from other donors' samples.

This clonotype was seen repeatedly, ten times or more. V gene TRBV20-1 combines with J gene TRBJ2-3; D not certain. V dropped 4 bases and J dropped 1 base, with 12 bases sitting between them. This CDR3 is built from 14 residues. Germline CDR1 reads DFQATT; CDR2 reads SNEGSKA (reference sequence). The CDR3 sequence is CSATEPSGTDTQYF. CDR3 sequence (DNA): TGCAGTGCTACTGAACCGTCTGGCACAGATACGCAGTATTTT.

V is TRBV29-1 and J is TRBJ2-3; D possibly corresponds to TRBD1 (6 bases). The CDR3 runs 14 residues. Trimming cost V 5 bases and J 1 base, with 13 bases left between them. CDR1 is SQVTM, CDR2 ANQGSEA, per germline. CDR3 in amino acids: CSVSWDTGTDTQYF. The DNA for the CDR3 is TGCAGCGTTAGCTGGGACACTGGCACAGATACGCAGTATTTT.

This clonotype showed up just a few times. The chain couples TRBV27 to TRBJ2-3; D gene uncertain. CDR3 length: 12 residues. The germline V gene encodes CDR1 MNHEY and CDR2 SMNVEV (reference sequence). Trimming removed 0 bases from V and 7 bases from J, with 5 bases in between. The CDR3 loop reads CASSLSGNTQYF. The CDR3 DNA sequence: TGTGCCAGCAGTTTATCGGGAAATACGCAGTATTTT.

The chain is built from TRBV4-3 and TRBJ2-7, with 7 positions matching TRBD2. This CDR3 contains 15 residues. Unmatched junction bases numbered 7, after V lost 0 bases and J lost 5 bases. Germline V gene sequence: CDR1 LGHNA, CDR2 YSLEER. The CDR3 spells CASSQEGGGQDEQYF. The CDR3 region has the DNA TGCGCCAGCAGCCAAGAAGGCGGGGGTCAAGACGAGCAGTACTTC.

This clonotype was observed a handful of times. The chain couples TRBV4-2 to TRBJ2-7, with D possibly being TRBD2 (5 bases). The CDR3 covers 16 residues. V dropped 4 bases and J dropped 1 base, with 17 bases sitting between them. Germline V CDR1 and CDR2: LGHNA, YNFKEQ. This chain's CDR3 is CASSPGVKRVSYEQYF. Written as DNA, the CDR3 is TGTGCCAGCAGCCCAGGAGTAAAGAGGGTATCCTACGAGCAGTACTTC.

The CDR3 region has the DNA TGCAGCGTTGAAGTCAGCGGGGGGGCAGATACGCAGTATTTT. Its translation is CSVEVSGGADTQYF. V gene TRBV29-1 combines with J gene TRBJ2-3, with 10 bases matching TRBD2. After removal of 1 base from V and 4 bases from J, the junction contained 2 bases not matched to a gene. The CDR3 loop spans 14 amino acids. CDR1 is SQVTM, CDR2 ANQGSEA, per germline.

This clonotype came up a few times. This chain's CDR3 is CSGQGASGYTF. As DNA, the CDR3 is TGCAGTGGCCAGGGGGCCAGTGGCTACACCTTC. This sequence joins TRBV29-1 and TRBJ1-2; TRBD1 agrees at 8 bases. This CDR3 contains 11 residues. Germline V gene lookup returns CDR1 SQVTM and CDR2 ANQGSEA.

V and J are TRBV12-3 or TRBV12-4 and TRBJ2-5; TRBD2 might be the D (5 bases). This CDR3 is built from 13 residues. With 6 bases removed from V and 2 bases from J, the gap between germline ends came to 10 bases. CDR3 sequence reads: CASSRPGQETQYF. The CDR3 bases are TGTGCCAGCAGCCGTCCGGGACAAGAGACCCAGTACTTC.

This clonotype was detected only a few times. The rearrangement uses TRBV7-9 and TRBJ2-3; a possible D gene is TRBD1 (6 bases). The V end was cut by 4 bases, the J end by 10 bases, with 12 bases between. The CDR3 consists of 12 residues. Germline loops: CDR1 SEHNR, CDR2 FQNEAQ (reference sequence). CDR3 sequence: CASSSQGTSQYF. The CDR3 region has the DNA TGTGCCAGCAGCTCACAGGGAACCTCGCAGTATTTT.

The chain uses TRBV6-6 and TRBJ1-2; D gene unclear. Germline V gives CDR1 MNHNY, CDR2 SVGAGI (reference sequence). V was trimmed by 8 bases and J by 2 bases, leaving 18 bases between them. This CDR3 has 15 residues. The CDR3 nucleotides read TGTGCCAGCTACGGACGAGCGGACGGCAACTATGGCTACACCTTC. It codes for CASYGRADGNYGYTF.

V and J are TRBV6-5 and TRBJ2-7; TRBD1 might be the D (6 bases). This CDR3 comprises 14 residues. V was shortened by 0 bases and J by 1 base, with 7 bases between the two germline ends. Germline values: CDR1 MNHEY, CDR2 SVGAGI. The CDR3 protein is CASSYSQGSYEQYF. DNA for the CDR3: TGTGCCAGCAGTTACTCGCAGGGGTCCTACGAGCAGTACTTC.

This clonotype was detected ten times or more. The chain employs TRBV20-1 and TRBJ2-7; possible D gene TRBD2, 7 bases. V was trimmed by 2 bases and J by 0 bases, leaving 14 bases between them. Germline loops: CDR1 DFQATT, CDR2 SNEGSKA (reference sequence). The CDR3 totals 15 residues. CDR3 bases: TGCAGTGCTAGACGTTCTGCGGGGGCCTCCTACGAGCAGTACTTC. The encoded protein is CSARRSAGASYEQYF.

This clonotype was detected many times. CDR3 in amino acids: CASSQDHANTGELFF. Written as DNA, the CDR3 is TGTGCCAGCAGCCAAGATCACGCAAACACCGGGGAGCTGTTTTTT. The V gene is TRBV4-2, the J gene TRBJ2-2; D is ambiguous. Per germline, CDR1 LGHNA and CDR2 YNFKEQ. The CDR3 length is 15 residues. V shed 0 bases and J shed 2 bases, with 7 bases lying between them.

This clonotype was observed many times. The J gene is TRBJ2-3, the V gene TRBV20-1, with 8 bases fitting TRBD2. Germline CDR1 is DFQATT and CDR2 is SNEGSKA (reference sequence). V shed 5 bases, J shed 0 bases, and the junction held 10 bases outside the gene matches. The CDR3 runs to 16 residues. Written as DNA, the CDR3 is TGCAGTGCTGACCCTGCGGGGGGCTCTAGCACAGATACGCAGTATTTT. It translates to CSADPAGGSSTDTQYF.